Each of the 8 T cell receptor beta chains below was sequenced from the same sample in a study of cytomegalovirus exposure and HLA in healthy donors. The PCR used 60 Vbeta and 13 Jbeta primers. The assay was immunoSEQ multiplex PCR, and TCRdb's table has in-frame clones only and misses some. There are 130,000 or so clones in the sample, with 1.6% held by the top ten. Sequenced material: PBMCs. All receptors derive from a woman aged 40 to 50 in good health and CMV-seropositive.

The J gene is TRBJ2-1, the V gene TRBV5-1; 11 bases are a match to TRBD2. In germline, CDR1 is SGHRS, CDR2 YFSETQ. The ends lost 3 bases at V and 6 bases at J; junction bases unmatched: 5. There are 15 residues in the CDR3. The CDR3 sequence is CASSSTSGRPNEQFF. The CDR3 coding sequence is TGCGCCAGCAGCTCCACTAGCGGGAGACCCAATGAGCAGTTCTTC.

The chain uses TRBV4-3 and TRBJ2-1, with 13 positions matching TRBD2. CDR3 length: 16 residues. The germline V gene encodes CDR1 LGHNA and CDR2 YSLEER. The V gene end was trimmed by 4 bases and the J gene end by 4 bases; junction bases not matched to a gene: 4. The CDR3 DNA reads TGCGCCAGCAGCCCCCAGACTAGCGGGAGGTACAATGAGCAGTTCTTC. Translation gives CASSPQTSGRYNEQFF.

The rearrangement joins TRBV7-7 to TRBJ2-2; TRBD2 aligns across 13 bases. The CDR3 consists of 17 residues. V lost 2 bases, J lost 4 bases, and 4 bases stayed unmatched. In germline, CDR1 is SSHAT, CDR2 FNYEAQ (reference sequence). CDR3 sequence reads: CASSLQLAGGFTGELFF. The CDR3, as DNA: TGTGCCAGCAGCTTACAACTAGCGGGAGGGTTCACCGGGGAGCTGTTTTTT.

This chain links TRBV19 with TRBJ1-1, with a tentative D call TRBD1 (5 bases). The CDR3 sequence is 11 residues long. Trimming took 3 bases from V and 8 from J, leaving 7 bases between them. Germline V gene lookup returns CDR1 LNHDA and CDR2 SQIVND (reference sequence). This CDR3 is CASSMGLEAFF. CDR3 DNA: TGTGCCAGTAGTATGGGACTCGAAGCTTTCTTT.

V gene TRBV30 combines with J gene TRBJ2-7, with 11 bases matching TRBD1. This CDR3 has 13 residues. Unmatched junction bases numbered 8, after V lost 8 bases and J lost 5 bases. Per germline, CDR1 GTSNPN and CDR2 SVGIG (reference sequence). The CDR3 here is CAAGTGGWDEQYF. The CDR3 DNA reads as TGTGCCGCAGGGACAGGGGGATGGGACGAGCAGTACTTC. Complete variable domain (other parts from reference TRBV30 and TRBJ2-7): SQTIHQWPATLVQPVGSPLSLECTVEGTSNPNLYWYRQAAGRGLQLLFYSVGIGQISSEVPQNLSASRPQDRQFILSSKKLLLSDSGFYLCAAGTGGWDEQYFGPGTRLTVT.

As DNA, the CDR3 is TGTGCCAGCAGTTTCTGGCAGGGGAGTGAAAAACTGTTTTTT. It is translated as CASSFWQGSEKLFF. V is TRBV28 and J is TRBJ1-4, with D possibly being TRBD1 (6 bases). The V end was cut by 3 bases, the J end by 7 bases, with 12 bases between. The CDR3 sequence is 14 residues long. Germline V CDR1 and CDR2: MDHEN, SYDVKM.

In nucleotides, the CDR3 is TGCGCCAGCAGCTTGGTCGCCGGCTCCTACGAGCAGTACTTC. This codes for CASSLVAGSYEQYF. This rearrangement joins TRBV5-1 to TRBJ2-7; no reliable D call. Germline V lookup: CDR1 SGHRS, CDR2 YFSETQ. This CDR3 region has 14 residues. The germline V and J ends were trimmed by 0 bases and 0 bases, with 7 bases remaining between them.

The rearrangement links TRBV5-8 to TRBJ2-1; perhaps TRBD2 as D (6 bases). Germline-derived CDR1 and CDR2 are SGHTS and YDEGEE. V gave up 0 bases and J gave up 1 base, with 8 bases separating them. The CDR3 is 15 amino acids. The chain's CDR3 is CASSLGDLSYNEQFF. CDR3 DNA: TGTGCCAGCAGCTTGGGGGACTTATCCTACAATGAGCAGTTCTTC.